The T cell receptor (beta chain) described here comes from a study of OX40 agonist ivuxolimab in advanced cancers. Study background: Subjects had a mean age of roughly 60 years, with a range of about 23 to 90; around 83% were male. Past anti-PD-1, anti-PD-L1 or anti-CTLA-4 therapy was accepted, and roughly 42% had received some. The study, taken as a whole, reports: Clonal expansion from baseline to week 6 occurred in both CD4+ and CD8+ T cells.

Excluded were patients having autoimmune disease history or systemic immunosuppression. This clone came up once. Its antigen is undetermined. Generated by immunoSEQ multiplex PCR, the TCRdb table keeps only in-frame clones and is missing some. The data hold about 70,000 clones, with about 85% observed a single time. CDR3 length equals 12 residues. Germline V lookup: CDR1 SQVTM, CDR2 ANQGSEA. The V end lost 8 bases, the J end lost 0 bases, and 11 bases lay between the germline ends. The sequence derives from an adult with an advanced solid tumor such as melanoma, head and neck, liver or kidney cancer. The sequencing here drew on CD4+ or CD8+ T cells sorted from blood, taken in a trial of the OX40 agonist ivuxolimab. This chain connects TRBV29-1 to TRBJ2-7; D is ambiguous. The CDR3 region is CSFKQSSYEQYF. CDR3 coding DNA: TGCAGCTTTAAACAGAGCTCCTACGAGCAGTACTTC.